The 22 T cell receptor beta chains in this list originate from one sample, sequenced in a study of identical twins. TCRdb used MiXCR to reprocess the 5' RACE reads, holding one entry per CDR3 protein. The sample includes around 450,000 distinct CDR3 sequences, 14% seen only once; the top ten take 0.4% to 0.55%. The sample also formed part of further work on yellow fever vaccine responses in identical twins.

The sequenced material came from CD4+ T cells sorted from blood. All receptors derive from a woman between 18 and 29 years old in good health.

This rearrangement joins TRBV7-2 to TRBJ2-2; D is possibly TRBD2 (6 bases). V lost 3 bases and J 8 bases, leaving 13 bases between the germline ends. The germline CDR1 and CDR2 sequences are SGHTA and FQGNSA. The CDR3 covers 14 residues. The CDR3 coding sequence is TGTGCCAGCAGCTTCGGTCGCGGGGAAGGGGAGCTGTTTTTT. It is translated as CASSFGRGEGELFF.

The J gene is TRBJ2-3, the V gene TRBV10-3, with a tentative D call TRBD1 (5 bases). V dropped 10 bases and J dropped 2 bases, with 13 bases sitting between them. The CDR3 runs to 13 residues. From germline, CDR1 is ENHRY and CDR2 SYGVKD. As DNA, the CDR3 is TGTGCCACGTTCAGGGATGACACAGATACGCAGTATTTT. Its protein is CATFRDDTDTQYF.

This clonotype appeared a single time. DNA of the CDR3: TGCGCCAGCAGCCGGGCCCTGACAGGGGACAACGAGCAGTACTTC. Translating gives CASSRALTGDNEQYF. This chain joins TRBV4-3 and TRBJ2-7; 8 nucleotides match TRBD1. Per the germline V gene, CDR1 is LGHNA and CDR2 is YSLEER. The CDR3 loop spans 15 amino acids. Unmatched junction bases numbered 10, after V lost 4 bases and J lost 5 bases.

Many counts were recorded for this clonotype. The rearrangement links TRBV11-2 to TRBJ2-7; D may be TRBD1 (6 bases). Trimming took off 3 bases at V and 6 bases at J, with 21 bases between the two ends. Germline lookup yields CDR1 SGHAT and CDR2 FQNNGV. CDR3 length: 16 residues. The chain's CDR3 is CASSFRTDAFSGEQYF. In nucleotides, the CDR3 is TGTGCCAGCAGCTTCAGGACAGATGCGTTCTCAGGCGAGCAGTACTTC.

This clonotype has ten or more counts. V usage is TRBV7-8 and J usage is TRBJ2-2; D possibly corresponds to TRBD1 (6 bases). The germline V gene has CDR1 SGHVS and CDR2 FQNEAQ. V dropped 2 bases and J dropped 6 bases, with 16 bases sitting between them. The CDR3 is 16 amino acids. CDR3 region: CASSLYTGNYAGELFF. CDR3 DNA: TGTGCCAGCAGCTTATATACAGGGAATTATGCCGGGGAGCTGTTTTTT.

This clonotype has a handful of counts. The chain carries TRBV6-6 and TRBJ2-7; weak D call: TRBD1 (6 bases). CDR3 length: 13 residues. Germline V CDR1 and CDR2: MNHNY, SVGAGI (reference sequence). Trimming cost V 6 bases and J 2 bases, with 11 bases left between them. This CDR3 reads CASRNGQTYEQYF. The CDR3 DNA sequence: TGTGCCAGCAGGAATGGACAGACCTACGAGCAGTACTTC.

This clonotype has only a few counts. V and J are TRBV5-5 and TRBJ2-3; D may be TRBD1 (6 bases). This CDR3 has 16 residues. The germline gives CDR1 SGHKS, CDR2 YYEKEE (reference sequence). V lost 4 bases and J 0 bases, leaving 15 bases between the germline ends. The CDR3 DNA follows: TGTGCCAGCAGCGCCAATCCAGGGGATAGCACAGATACGCAGTATTTT. As protein: CASSANPGDSTDTQYF.

The V gene is TRBV2, the J gene TRBJ2-7; 8 bases map to TRBD2. The CDR3 spans 13 residues. CDR1 and CDR2 from the germline V gene are SNHLY and FYNNEI. Unmatched junction bases numbered 6, after V lost 6 bases and J lost 5 bases. CDR3 nucleotides: TGTGCCAGCAGCGTAGCGGGGTCCAACGAGCAGTACTTC. Translating gives CASSVAGSNEQYF.

This clonotype appeared many times. The J gene is TRBJ2-7, the V gene TRBV27, with 9 bases fitting TRBD1. Germline V gene data show CDR1 as MNHEY and CDR2 as SMNVEV (reference sequence). The V segment lost 2 bases and the J segment 3 bases; nucleotides outside the gene matches: 5. This CDR3 is built from 15 residues. CDR3 region: CASSLVGTGIYEQYF. The CDR3 DNA reads as TGTGCCAGCAGTTTAGTCGGGACAGGGATCTACGAGCAGTACTTC.

A few counts support this clonotype. The chain recombines TRBV7-2 with TRBJ2-5; possibly TRBD2 for D (5 bases). Trimming cost V 5 bases and J 0 bases, with 13 bases left between them. Germline V gene data show CDR1 as SGHTA and CDR2 as FQGNSA. The CDR3 runs to 15 residues. The CDR3 nucleotides are TGTGCCAGCAGCCCCGATACCGGGAACCAAGAGACCCAGTACTTC. Translated, it gives CASSPDTGNQETQYF.

The CDR3 nucleotides are TGCGCCAGCAGTCGTGCGGGGGACACTGAAGCTTTCTTT. Translation: CASSRAGDTEAFF. The chain uses TRBV10-1 and TRBJ1-1, with D perhaps matching TRBD1 (5 bases). Germline values: CDR1 WNHNN, CDR2 SYGVQD (reference sequence). Trimming cost V 5 bases and J 3 bases, with 10 bases left between them. The CDR3 is made up of 13 amino acids.

This clonotype was found a few times. This chain joins TRBV12-3 or TRBV12-4 and TRBJ2-1, with D maybe TRBD2 (5 bases). CDR3 length: 13 residues. The V end was cut by 2 bases, the J end by 8 bases, with 10 bases between. This chain's CDR3 is CASSLRGLDEQFF. The CDR3, as DNA: TGTGCCAGCAGTTTACGGGGTCTCGATGAGCAGTTCTTC.

This chain connects TRBV27 to TRBJ2-1; weak D call: TRBD2 (6 bases). The germline V gene encodes CDR1 MNHEY and CDR2 SMNVEV (reference sequence). Trimming took 5 bases from V and 14 from J, leaving 28 bases between them. The CDR3 spans 16 residues. The CDR3 spells CASSLGVGLAPLKEFF. As DNA, the CDR3 is TGTGCCAGCAGTCTAGGGGTGGGGCTAGCGCCCCTAAAGGAGTTCTTC.

This clonotype turned up a few times. This sequence joins TRBV5-1 and TRBJ2-3; D uncertain. The CDR3 has 13 residues. Germline CDR1 and CDR2: SGHRS and YFSETQ. The V end lost 4 bases, the J end lost 0 bases, and 6 bases lay between the germline ends. CDR3 protein: CASSGVSTDTQYF. CDR3 bases: TGCGCCAGCAGCGGGGTCAGCACAGATACGCAGTATTTT. The full variable domain, in which reference TRBV5-1 and TRBJ2-3 provide the parts outside the CDR3, is KAGVTQTPRYLIKTRGQQVTLSCSPISGHRSVSWYQQTPGQGLQFLFEYFSETQRNKGNFPGRFSGRQFSNSRSEMNVSTLELGDSALYLCASSGVSTDTQYFGPGTRLTVL.

This clonotype appeared a few times. This chain connects TRBV7-8 to TRBJ2-1; 10 positions match TRBD1. This CDR3 comprises 14 residues. V trimming: 5 bases; J trimming: 7 bases; junction bases outside the gene matches: 5. The germline V gene encodes CDR1 SGHVS and CDR2 FQNEAQ. The CDR3, as DNA: TGTGCCAGCAGCAAATGGGACAGGGGAAATGAGCAGTTCTTC. This translates into CASSKWDRGNEQFF.

The chain combines TRBV6-1 with TRBJ2-1; D remains ambiguous. CDR3 length: 14 amino acids. Germline V gene sequence: CDR1 MNHNS, CDR2 SASEGT. V was pared by 7 bases and J by 6 bases, with 16 bases between. The CDR3 sequence: CASKRSGSGNEQFF. The CDR3 coding sequence is TGTGCCAGCAAGCGTTCCGGTAGTGGCAATGAGCAGTTCTTC.

This sequence joins TRBV20-1 and TRBJ2-2; D gene unclear. Germline CDR1 and CDR2: DFQATT and SNEGSKA (reference sequence). Trimming pared 0 bases from V and 9 bases from J, leaving 5 bases between. This CDR3 region has 11 residues. The CDR3 here is CSARDGRELFF. For the CDR3, the DNA is TGCAGTGCTAGAGATGGCCGGGAGCTGTTTTTT.

V usage is TRBV2 and J usage is TRBJ2-3; D is uncertain. CDR3 length equals 14 residues. V was clipped by 5 bases and J by 0 bases, with 9 bases between them. Looked up from germline, CDR1 is SNHLY and CDR2 is FYNNEI. The CDR3 bases are TGTGCCAGCAGTCAACCGAGGAGCACAGATACGCAGTATTTT. Translation gives CASSQPRSTDTQYF.

The table lists this clonotype with a few counts. V usage is TRBV2 and J usage is TRBJ1-1; D is unclear. CDR1 and CDR2 (germline): SNHLY, FYNNEI. V lost 7 bases, J lost 5 bases, and 8 bases lay in between. CDR3 length: 11 residues. Here the CDR3 reads CASNIRTEAFF. The CDR3 nucleotides read TGTGCCAGCAATATAAGGACTGAAGCTTTCTTT.

This clonotype was detected a few times. The rearrangement joins TRBV5-1 to TRBJ2-3; a possible D gene is TRBD1 (5 bases). With 8 bases removed from V and 2 bases from J, the gap between germline ends came to 12 bases. This CDR3 is 13 amino acids long. From germline, CDR1 is SGHRS and CDR2 YFSETQ. The CDR3 loop is CASGDSLTDTQYF. CDR3 nucleotide sequence: TGCGCCAGTGGTGACAGTCTCACAGATACGCAGTATTTT.

The chain carries TRBV7-2 and TRBJ1-2; no clear D. Per the germline V gene, CDR1 is SGHTA and CDR2 is FQGNSA. This CDR3 spans 14 amino acids. V lost 5 bases and J lost 8, with 18 bases in between. In nucleotides, the CDR3 is TGTGCCAGCAGCGGCAGTGCCAATACTAGGGGCTACACCTTC. Translated, it gives CASSGSANTRGYTF.

This clonotype was observed a handful of times. V gene TRBV6-2 or TRBV6-3 combines with J gene TRBJ2-1; TRBD2 is a possible D gene (6 bases). The CDR3 consists of 17 residues. Per germline, CDR1 MNHEY and CDR2 SVGEGT. The V end was cut by 7 bases, the J end by 8 bases, with 27 bases between. CDR3 nucleotide sequence: TGTGCCAGCACCCTTAGACCCCGGGGCGCGGGGCGTGATGAGCAGTTCTTC. It specifies CASTLRPRGAGRDEQFF.